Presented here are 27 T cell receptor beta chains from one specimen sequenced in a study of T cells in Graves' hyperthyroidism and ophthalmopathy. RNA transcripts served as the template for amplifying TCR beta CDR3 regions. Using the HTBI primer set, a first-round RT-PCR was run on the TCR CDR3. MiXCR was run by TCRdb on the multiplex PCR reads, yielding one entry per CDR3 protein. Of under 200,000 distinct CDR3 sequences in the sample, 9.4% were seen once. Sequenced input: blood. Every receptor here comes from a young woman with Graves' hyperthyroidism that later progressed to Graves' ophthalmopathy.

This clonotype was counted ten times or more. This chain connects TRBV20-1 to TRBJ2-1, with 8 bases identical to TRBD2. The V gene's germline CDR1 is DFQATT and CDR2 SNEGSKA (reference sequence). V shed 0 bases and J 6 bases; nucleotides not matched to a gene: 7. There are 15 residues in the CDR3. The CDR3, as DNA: TGCAGTGCTAGAGATCGTGACGGGAGGGTCAATGAGCAGTTCTTC. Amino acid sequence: CSARDRDGRVNEQFF.

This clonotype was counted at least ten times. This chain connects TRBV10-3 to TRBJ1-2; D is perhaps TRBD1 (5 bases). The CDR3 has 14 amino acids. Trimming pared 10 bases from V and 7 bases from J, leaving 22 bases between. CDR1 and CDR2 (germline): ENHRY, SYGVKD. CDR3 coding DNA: TGTGCCACCGACGGGGGGGTTCTTACTGGTGGCTACACCTTC. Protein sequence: CATDGGVLTGGYTF.

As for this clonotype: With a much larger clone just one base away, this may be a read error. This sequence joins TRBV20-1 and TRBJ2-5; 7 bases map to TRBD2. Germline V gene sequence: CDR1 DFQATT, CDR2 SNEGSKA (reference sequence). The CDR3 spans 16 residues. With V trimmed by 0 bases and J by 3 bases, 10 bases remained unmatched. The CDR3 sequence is CSARDWGGNIEETQYF. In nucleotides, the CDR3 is TGCAGTGCTAGAGATTGGGGGGGGAACATAGAAGAGACCCAGTACTTC.

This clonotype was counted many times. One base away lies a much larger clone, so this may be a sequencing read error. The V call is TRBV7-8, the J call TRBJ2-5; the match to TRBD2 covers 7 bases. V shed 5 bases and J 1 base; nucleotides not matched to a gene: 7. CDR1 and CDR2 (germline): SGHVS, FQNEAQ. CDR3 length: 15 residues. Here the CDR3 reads CASSPGAGLQETQYF. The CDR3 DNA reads TGTGCCAGCAGCCCGGGAGCGGGGCTCCAAGAGACCCAGTACTTC.

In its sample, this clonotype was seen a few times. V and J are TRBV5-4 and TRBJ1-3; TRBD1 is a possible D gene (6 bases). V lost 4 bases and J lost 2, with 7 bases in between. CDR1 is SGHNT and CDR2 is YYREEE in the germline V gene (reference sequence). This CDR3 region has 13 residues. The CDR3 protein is CASSRGPGNTIYF. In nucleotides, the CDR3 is TGTGCCAGCAGCCGGGGGCCTGGAAACACCATATATTTT.

CDR3 sequence (DNA): TGCAGTGCTAGTCAAAGCGGGATAGGCACAGATACGCAGTATTTT. It translates to CSASQSGIGTDTQYF. The chain links TRBV20-1 to TRBJ2-3, with 7 bases identical to TRBD2. Germline CDR1 and CDR2: DFQATT and SNEGSKA (reference sequence). The CDR3 length is 15 residues. V dropped 3 bases and J dropped 1; count of bases not matched to a gene: 7.

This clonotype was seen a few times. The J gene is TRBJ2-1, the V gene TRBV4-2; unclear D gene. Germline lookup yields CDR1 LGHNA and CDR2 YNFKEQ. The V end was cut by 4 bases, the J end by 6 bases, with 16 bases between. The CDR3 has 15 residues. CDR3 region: CASSPSVAESNEQFF. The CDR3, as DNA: TGTGCCAGCAGCCCTTCGGTGGCGGAGAGCAATGAGCAGTTCTTC.

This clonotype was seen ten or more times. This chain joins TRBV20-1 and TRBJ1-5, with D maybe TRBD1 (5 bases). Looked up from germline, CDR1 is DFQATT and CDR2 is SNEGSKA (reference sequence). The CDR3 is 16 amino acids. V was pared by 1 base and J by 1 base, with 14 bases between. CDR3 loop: CSARGGGGKSNQPQHF. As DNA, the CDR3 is TGCAGTGCTAGAGGGGGGGGAGGGAAAAGCAATCAGCCCCAGCATTTT.

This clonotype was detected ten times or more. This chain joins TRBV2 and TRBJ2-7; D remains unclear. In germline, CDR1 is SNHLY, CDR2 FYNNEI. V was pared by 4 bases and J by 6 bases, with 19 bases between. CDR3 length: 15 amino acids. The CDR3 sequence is CASSVPGPGGSEQYF. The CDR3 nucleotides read TGTGCCAGCAGTGTCCCTGGCCCGGGTGGGTCCGAGCAGTACTTC.

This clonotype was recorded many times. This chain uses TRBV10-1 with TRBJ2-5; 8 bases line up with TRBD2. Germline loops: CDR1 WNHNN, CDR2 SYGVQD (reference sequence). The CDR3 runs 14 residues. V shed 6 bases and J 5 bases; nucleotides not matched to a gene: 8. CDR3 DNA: TGCGCCAGCAGCAAAGGACAGCGGGGGGAGACCCAGTACTTC. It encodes CASSKGQRGETQYF.

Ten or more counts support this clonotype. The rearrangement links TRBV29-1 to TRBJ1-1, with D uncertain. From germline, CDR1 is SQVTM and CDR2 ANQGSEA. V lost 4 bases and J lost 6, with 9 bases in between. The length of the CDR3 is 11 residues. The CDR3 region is CSVGERAEAFF. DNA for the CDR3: TGCAGCGTTGGGGAGCGGGCTGAAGCTTTCTTT. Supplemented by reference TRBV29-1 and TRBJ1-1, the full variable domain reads SAVISQKPSRDICQRGTSLTIQCQVDSQVTMMFWYRQQPGQSLTLIATANQGSEATYESGFVIDKFPISRPNLTFSTLTVSNMSPEDSSIYLCSVGERAEAFFGQGTRLTVV.

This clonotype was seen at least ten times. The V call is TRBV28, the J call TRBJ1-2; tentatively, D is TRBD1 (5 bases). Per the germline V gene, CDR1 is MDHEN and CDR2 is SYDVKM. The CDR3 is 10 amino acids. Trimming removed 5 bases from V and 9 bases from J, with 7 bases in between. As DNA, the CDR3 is TGTGCCAGCAGTAAGGGGAGCTACACCTTC. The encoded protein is CASSKGSYTF.

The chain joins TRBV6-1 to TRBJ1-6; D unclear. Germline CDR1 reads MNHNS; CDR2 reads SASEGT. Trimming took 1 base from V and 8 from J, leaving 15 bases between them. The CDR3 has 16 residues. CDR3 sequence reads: CASSEEELGGDSPLHF. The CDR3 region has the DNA TGTGCCAGCAGTGAAGAAGAACTCGGAGGAGATTCACCCCTCCACTTT.

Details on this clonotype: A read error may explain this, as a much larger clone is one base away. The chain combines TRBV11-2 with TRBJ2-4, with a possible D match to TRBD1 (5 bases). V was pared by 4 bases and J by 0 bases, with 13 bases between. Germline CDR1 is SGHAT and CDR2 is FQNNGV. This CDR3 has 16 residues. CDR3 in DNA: TGTGCCAGCAGCTCTCGACAGTTACTAGCCAAAAACATTCAGTACTTC. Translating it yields CASSSRQLLAKNIQYF. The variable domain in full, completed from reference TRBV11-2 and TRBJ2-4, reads EAGVAQSPRYKIIEKRQSVAFWCNPISGHATLYWYQQILGQGPKLLIQFQNNGVVDDSQLPKDRFSAERLKGVDSTLKIQPAKLEDSAVYLCASSSRQLLAKNIQYFGAGTRLSVL.

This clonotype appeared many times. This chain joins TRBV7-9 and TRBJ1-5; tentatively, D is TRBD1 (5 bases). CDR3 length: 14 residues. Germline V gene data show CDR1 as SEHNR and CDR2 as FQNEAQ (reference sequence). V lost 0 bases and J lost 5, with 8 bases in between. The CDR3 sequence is CASSLATVDQPQHF. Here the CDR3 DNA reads TGTGCCAGCAGCTTAGCGACAGTCGATCAGCCCCAGCATTTT.

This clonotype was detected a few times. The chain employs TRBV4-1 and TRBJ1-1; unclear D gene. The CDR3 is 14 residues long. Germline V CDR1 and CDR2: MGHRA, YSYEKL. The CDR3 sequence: CAATEKPSNTEAFF. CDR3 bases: TGCGCAGCAACGGAGAAGCCCTCGAACACTGAAGCTTTCTTT.

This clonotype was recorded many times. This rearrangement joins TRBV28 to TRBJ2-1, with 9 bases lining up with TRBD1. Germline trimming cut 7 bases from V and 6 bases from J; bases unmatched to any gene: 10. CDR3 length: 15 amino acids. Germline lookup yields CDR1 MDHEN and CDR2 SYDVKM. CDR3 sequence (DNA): TGTGCCAGCAAGGGCTCCGGGACAGGGTCCAATGAGCAGTTCTTC. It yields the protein CASKGSGTGSNEQFF.

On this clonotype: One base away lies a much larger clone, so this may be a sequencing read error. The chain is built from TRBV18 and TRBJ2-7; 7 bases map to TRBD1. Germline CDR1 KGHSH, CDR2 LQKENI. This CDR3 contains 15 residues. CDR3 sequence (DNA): TGTGCCAGCTCTCTTCTAGGGGGCTTCAGCGACGAGCAGTGCTTC. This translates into CASSLLGGFSDEQCF.

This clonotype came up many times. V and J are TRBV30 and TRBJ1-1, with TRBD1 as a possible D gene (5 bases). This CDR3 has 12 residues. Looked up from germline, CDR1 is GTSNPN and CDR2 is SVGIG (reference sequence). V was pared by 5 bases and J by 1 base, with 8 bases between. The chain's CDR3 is CAWSDRNTEAFF. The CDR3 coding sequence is TGTGCCTGGTCCGACAGGAACACTGAAGCTTTCTTT.

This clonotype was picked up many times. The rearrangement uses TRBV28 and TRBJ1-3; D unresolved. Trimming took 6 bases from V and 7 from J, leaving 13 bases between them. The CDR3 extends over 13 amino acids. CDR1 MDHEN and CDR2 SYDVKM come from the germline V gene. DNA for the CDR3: TGTGCCAGCAGGTCTTCTTGGCTTAACACCATATATTTT. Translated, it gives CASRSSWLNTIYF.

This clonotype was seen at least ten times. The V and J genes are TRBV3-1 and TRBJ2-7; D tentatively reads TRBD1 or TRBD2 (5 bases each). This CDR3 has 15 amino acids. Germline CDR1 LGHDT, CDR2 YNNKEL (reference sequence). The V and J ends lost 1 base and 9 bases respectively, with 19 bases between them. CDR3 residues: CASSQGLRGRLGQYF. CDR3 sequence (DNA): TGTGCCAGCAGCCAAGGACTGAGGGGCCGGCTAGGGCAGTACTTC.

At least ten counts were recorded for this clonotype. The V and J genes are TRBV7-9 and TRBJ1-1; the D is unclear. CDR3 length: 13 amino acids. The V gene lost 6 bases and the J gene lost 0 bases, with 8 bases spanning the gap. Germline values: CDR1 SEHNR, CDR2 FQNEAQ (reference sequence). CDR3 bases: TGTGCCAGCAGACAGAATATGAACACTGAAGCTTTCTTT. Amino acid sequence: CASRQNMNTEAFF.

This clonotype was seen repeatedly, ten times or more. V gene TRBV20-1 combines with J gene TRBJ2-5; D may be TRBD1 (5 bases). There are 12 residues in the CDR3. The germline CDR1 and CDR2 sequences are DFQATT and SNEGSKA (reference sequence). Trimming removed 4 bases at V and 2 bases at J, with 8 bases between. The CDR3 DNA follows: TGCAGTGCTACCCGACAGCAAGAGACCCAGTACTTC. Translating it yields CSATRQQETQYF.

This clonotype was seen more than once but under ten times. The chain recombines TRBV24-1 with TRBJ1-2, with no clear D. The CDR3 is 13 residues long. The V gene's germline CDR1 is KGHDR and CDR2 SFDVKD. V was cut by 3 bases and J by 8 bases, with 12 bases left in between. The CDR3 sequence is CATSDPLSGGYTF. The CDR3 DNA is TGTGCCACCAGTGATCCCCTCTCGGGAGGCTACACCTTC.

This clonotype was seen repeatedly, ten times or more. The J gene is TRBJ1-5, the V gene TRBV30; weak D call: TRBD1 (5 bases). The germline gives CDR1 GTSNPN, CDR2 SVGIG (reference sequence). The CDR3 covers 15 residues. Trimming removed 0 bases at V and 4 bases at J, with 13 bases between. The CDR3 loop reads CAWSVVGGRNQPQHF. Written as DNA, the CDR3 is TGTGCCTGGAGTGTTGTGGGGGGGAGAAATCAGCCCCAGCATTTT.

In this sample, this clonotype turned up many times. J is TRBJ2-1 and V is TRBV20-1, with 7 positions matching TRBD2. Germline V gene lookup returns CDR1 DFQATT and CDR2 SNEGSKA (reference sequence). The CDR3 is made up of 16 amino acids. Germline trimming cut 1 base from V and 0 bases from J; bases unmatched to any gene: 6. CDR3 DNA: TGCAGTGCTAGAGTCCTAGCGGAGAGCTCCTACAATGAGCAGTTCTTC. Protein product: CSARVLAESSYNEQFF.

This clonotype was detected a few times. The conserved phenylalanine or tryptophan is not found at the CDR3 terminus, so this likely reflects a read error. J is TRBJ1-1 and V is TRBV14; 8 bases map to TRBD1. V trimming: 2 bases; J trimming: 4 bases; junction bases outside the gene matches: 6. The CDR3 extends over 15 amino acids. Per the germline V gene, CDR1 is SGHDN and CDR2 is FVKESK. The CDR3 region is CASSQQGQGGTEAFL. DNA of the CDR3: TGTGCCAGCAGCCAACAAGGACAGGGAGGCACTGAAGCTTTCCTT.